The sequence of this T cell receptor beta chain was determined in a study of yellow fever vaccine responses in identical twins (dated 2018 in TCRdb). For context, the study as a whole: The study precisely tracked vaccine-responding T cell clones in identical twins. The research as a whole found: The T cell response to vaccination in identical twins was reported by the authors to appear partly convergent and partly personalized.

The CDR3 measures 15 amino acids from cysteine to phenylalanine. The retained sequence is limited to the CDR3, 45 bases, with the frame set at the first base. The germline V gene supplies CDR1 MNHEY and CDR2 SVGEGT. V and J are truncated by 5 bases and 4 bases respectively, leaving an intervening sequence of 12 bases. The library was made by RT-PCR. The instrument was an Illumina HiSeq 2500. TCRdb took the public reads, trimmed them with fastp at Q25, ran MiXCR for clone calling and kept in-frame beta chains. CDR3 protein duplicates are merged, each entry listing the most common genes and DNA. This sample is represented by 30,000 to 40,000 distinct CDR3 sequences; 50% to 65% of them were singletons. Over 3.5% of the sample lies in the top ten. For this clonotype: It has no known antigen specificity. Per-nucleotide qualities are absent, and no much larger clonotype sits a single base away.

This TCR came from a young woman who received the yellow fever vaccine. Donor details come from another sample of the same person, matched by shared clones. The material was T cells from blood (PBMCs), unsorted or a sorted subset (not recorded which), obtained before or after yellow fever vaccination (not recorded which). The sequence joins TRBV6-2 or TRBV6-3 to TRBJ2-6; possibly the D gene is TRBD1, per 5 matching bases. At the DNA level, the sequence is TGTGCCAGCAGTCCAGGGTCTGGCGGGGCCAACGTCCTGACTTTC. Its protein reads: CASSPGSGGANVLTF.